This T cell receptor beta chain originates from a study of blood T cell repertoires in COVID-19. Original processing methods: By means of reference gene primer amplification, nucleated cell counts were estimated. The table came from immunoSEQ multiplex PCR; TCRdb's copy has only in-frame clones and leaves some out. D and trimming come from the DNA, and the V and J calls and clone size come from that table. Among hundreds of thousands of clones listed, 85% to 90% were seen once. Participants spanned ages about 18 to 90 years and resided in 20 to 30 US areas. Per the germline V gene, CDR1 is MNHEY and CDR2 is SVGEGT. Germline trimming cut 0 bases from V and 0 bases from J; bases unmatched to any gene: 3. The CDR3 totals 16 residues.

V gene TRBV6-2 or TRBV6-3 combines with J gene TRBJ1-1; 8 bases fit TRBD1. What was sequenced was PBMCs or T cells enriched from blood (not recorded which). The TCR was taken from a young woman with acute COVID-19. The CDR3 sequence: CASSYSDRGMNTEAFF. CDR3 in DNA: TGTGCCAGCAGTTACTCTGACAGGGGCATGAACACTGAAGCTTTCTTT.